The sequence of this T cell receptor (beta chain) was determined in a study of blood T cell repertoires in COVID-19. Study-level background: There were acute and convalescent COVID-19 samples, and they came from the United States, Italy and Spain. T cells, B-cell-depleted T cells, or PBMCs provided the cDNA or gDNA that served as material.

In the source study's methods: Amplification with reference gene primers provided the estimates of nucleated cell counts. Libraries were prepared by immunoSEQ multiplex PCR; TCRdb keeps only in-frame clonotypes and omits some of them. V and J calls and clone size are copied from that table; D and trimming were computed from the DNA. In the table there are fewer than 200,000 clones, over 80% of which are singletons. This CDR3 is 16 amino acids long. CDR1 and CDR2 (germline): SGHAT, FQNNGV. V lost 5 bases and J lost 3; bases outside the gene matches: 7. Clinical history as reported by participants underpinned cohort assignment.

Specimen: PBMCs or T cells enriched from blood (not recorded which). The J gene is TRBJ1-1, the V gene TRBV11-2, with 12 nucleotides matching TRBD1. This TCR came from a woman in her twenties or thirties who had been exposed to COVID-19. The CDR3 DNA sequence: TGTGCCAGCAGCCCCGGGACAGGGGGCTCGGACACTGAAGCTTTCTTT. Translating gives CASSPGTGGSDTEAFF. The full variable domain, with the rest looked up from reference TRBV11-2 and TRBJ1-1, is EAGVAQSPRYKIIEKRQSVAFWCNPISGHATLYWYQQILGQGPKLLIQFQNNGVVDDSQLPKDRFSAERLKGVDSTLKIQPAKLEDSAVYLCASSPGTGGSDTEAFFGQGTRLTVV.